This T cell receptor (beta chain) was sequenced in a study of CD8+ T cells in alopecia areata. Study-wide context: Treated patients swallowed 5 to 10 mg of oral tofacitinib twice daily. The study's findings and limits: Scalp sample data also include resident alphabeta T cells from normal skin. Shared TCR sequences were less clear between patients than in mice, possibly partly from HLA diversity. Compared with normal scalp, lesional scalp had higher clonality and more expanded CD8+ clones.

Details on this clone: Its antigen is not known.

The germline CDR1 and CDR2 sequences are SGHRS and YFSETQ. CDR3 length: 13 amino acids. V shed 5 bases and J 4 bases; nucleotides not matched to a gene: 4. Sequencing used cDNA as its template, made by extracting RNA and reverse transcribing it. This table comes from immunoSEQ multiplex PCR, and its TCRdb copy is limited to in-frame clones, with some not included. The sample contains about 97,000 clones, roughly two fifths of which appear only once. Sequenced: CD4+ T cells sorted from blood. The origin of this receptor is a human donor with alopecia areata. The chain has TRBV5-1 and TRBJ2-3; TRBD1 agrees at 7 bases. CDR3 in DNA: TGCGCCAGCAGTGACAGGGTCGCAGATACGCAGTATTTT. The encoded protein is CASSDRVADTQYF.